These 4 T cell receptor beta chains share one sample of origin, sequenced in a study of T-cell reconstitution after alpha-beta-depleted transplantation in children. Unique molecular identifiers were incorporated when the TCRbeta library was constructed. TCRdb re-called the PCR reads through MiXCR, storing one row per CDR3 protein. The sample contains some 300,000 distinct CDR3 sequences, roughly 9.1% of which appear only once. The source material was PBMCs, sampled before TCRalphabeta/CD19-depleted stem cell transplant. The origin of the receptors is a boy in the first two years of life with acute myeloid leukemia, due to receive a stem cell transplant.

In this sample, this clonotype turned up many times. This sequence joins TRBV28 and TRBJ1-5; the D is unclear. The germline V and J ends were trimmed by 9 bases and 4 bases, with 16 bases remaining between them. Germline-derived CDR1 and CDR2 are MDHEN and SYDVKM. This CDR3 contains 14 residues. This chain's CDR3 is CASDLEGSNQPQHF. The DNA of the CDR3 is TGTGCCAGTGACCTGGAAGGGAGTAATCAGCCCCAGCATTTT. Looking up the rest from reference TRBV28 and TRBJ1-5 gives the full variable domain: DVKVTQSSRYLVKRTGEKVFLECVQDMDHENMFWYRQDPGLGLRLIYFSYDVKMKEKGDIPEGYSVSREKKERFSLILESASTNQTSMYLCASDLEGSNQPQHFGDGTRLSIL.

This clonotype was recorded at least ten times. The V gene is TRBV11-2, the J gene TRBJ2-2; D call uncertain. Germline-derived CDR1 and CDR2 are SGHAT and FQNNGV. The CDR3 is 15 amino acids. Trimming shortened V by 0 bases and J by 0 bases, and 5 bases separated the two germline ends. Here the CDR3 reads CASSLETPNTGELFF. CDR3 DNA sequence: TGTGCCAGCAGCTTAGAGACACCGAACACCGGGGAGCTGTTTTTT.

This clonotype was seen ten or more times. The genes are TRBV28 and TRBJ2-7; the match to TRBD1 covers 8 bases. This CDR3 has 14 residues. V lost 6 bases and J lost 2; bases outside the gene matches: 6. The germline V gene encodes CDR1 MDHEN and CDR2 SYDVKM. The CDR3 DNA is TGTGCCAGCAGCCACTGGACAGGGACCTACGAGCAGTACTTC. Residues: CASSHWTGTYEQYF.

The table lists this clonotype with many counts. The chain uses TRBV29-1 and TRBJ2-1, with D unclear. Germline CDR1 is SQVTM and CDR2 is ANQGSEA. The V end was cut by 8 bases, the J end by 2 bases, with 13 bases between. This CDR3 has 13 amino acids. This chain's CDR3 is CSFTGPAYNEQFF. CDR3 in DNA: TGCAGCTTCACCGGGCCCGCCTACAATGAGCAGTTCTTC.